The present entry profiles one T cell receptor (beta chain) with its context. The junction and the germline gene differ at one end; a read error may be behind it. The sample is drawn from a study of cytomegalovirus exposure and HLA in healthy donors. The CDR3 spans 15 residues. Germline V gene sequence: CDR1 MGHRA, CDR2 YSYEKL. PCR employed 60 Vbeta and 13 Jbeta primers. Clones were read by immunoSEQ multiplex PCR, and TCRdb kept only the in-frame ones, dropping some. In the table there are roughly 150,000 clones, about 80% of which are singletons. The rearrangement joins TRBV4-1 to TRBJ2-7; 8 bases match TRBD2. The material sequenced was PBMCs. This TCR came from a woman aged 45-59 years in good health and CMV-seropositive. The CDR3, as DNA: TGCGCCAACAGCCAAGCGCGGGGGGCCGCCTACGAGCAGTACTTC. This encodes CANSQARGAAYEQYF.